This T cell receptor beta chain was observed in a study of blood T cell repertoires in COVID-19. Study overall: The United States, Italy and Spain were the sources of the acute and convalescent COVID-19 samples. Sample material is recorded as cDNA or gDNA derived from T cells, B-cell-depleted T cells, or PBMCs.

Authors' methods: Amplifying reference gene primers gave estimates of nucleated cell counts. Here immunoSEQ multiplex PCR was the method, and the copy in TCRdb shows in-frame clones only, minus some. V and J calls and clone size are given by that table; D and trimming were obtained from the DNA. The sample lists roughly 40,000 clones; 90% to 95% were seen once. V shed 8 bases, J shed 4 bases, and the junction held 8 bases outside the gene matches. This CDR3 is built from 14 residues. Per germline, CDR1 SNHLY and CDR2 FYNNEI. This chain joins TRBV2 and TRBJ1-1; TRBD1 aligns across 9 bases. Material: peripheral blood. The sequence derives from a human donor in a cohort sampled during active COVID-19. In DNA, the CDR3 is TGTGCCAGCGAAACAGGGGGCAGGAGCACTGAAGCTTTCTTT. Its protein is CASETGGRSTEAFF.